These 25 T cell receptor beta chains were sequenced from one sample in a study of regulatory T cells in long-lasting Graves disease. CDR3 regions were amplified by Arm-PCR using iRepertoire HTBI primers to build TCR beta libraries. TCRdb fed the multiplex PCR reads into MiXCR, producing one record per CDR3 protein. The table has 250,000 to 300,000 distinct CDR3 sequences, roughly 21% seen once. The time point: persistent/refractory GD, antithyroid drugs over 5 years with positive TRAb. PBMC-extracted RNA yielded the TCR library. The source material was peripheral blood mononuclear cells (PBMCs), sampled when the disease was refractory, from a patient treated with antithyroid drugs. These receptors were collected from a female donor with Graves disease.

V and J are TRBV7-9 and TRBJ1-2, with D hard to call. Between the trimmed V and J ends, which lost 0 bases and 6 bases, there was a span of 14 bases. Germline CDR1 and CDR2: SEHNR and FQNEAQ (reference sequence). This CDR3 contains 15 residues. This CDR3 reads CASSLAPGGGDGYTF. CDR3 nucleotide sequence: TGTGCCAGCAGCTTAGCGCCAGGAGGCGGTGATGGCTACACCTTC.

This clonotype occurred many times. The V call is TRBV29-1, the J call TRBJ2-2; 7 positions agree with TRBD2. The CDR3 length is 16 residues. Germline trimming cut 4 bases from V and 4 bases from J; bases unmatched to any gene: 12. Germline V gives CDR1 SQVTM, CDR2 ANQGSEA. CDR3 residues: CSVVWWASGGTGELFF. CDR3 bases: TGCAGCGTTGTGTGGTGGGCTAGCGGAGGCACCGGGGAGCTGTTTTTT.

This clonotype appeared a few times. The genes are TRBV6-2 or TRBV6-3 and TRBJ1-6; the D gene is possibly TRBD1 (6 bases). From germline, CDR1 is MNHEY and CDR2 SVGEGT. V lost 0 bases, J lost 1 base, and 10 bases lay in between. This CDR3 has 17 amino acids. Here the CDR3 reads CASSYSQGPSYNSPLHF. In nucleotides, the CDR3 is TGTGCCAGCAGTTACTCGCAGGGGCCATCCTATAATTCACCCCTCCACTTT.

This clonotype was picked up many times. The J gene is TRBJ2-7, the V gene TRBV20-1, with 7 nucleotides matching TRBD1. The CDR3 covers 12 residues. V was pared by 6 bases and J by 0 bases, with 2 bases of the junction left unmatched. Germline lookup yields CDR1 DFQATT and CDR2 SNEGSKA (reference sequence). The CDR3 reads CSARDSSYEQYF. CDR3 sequence (DNA): TGCAGTGCAAGGGACAGCTCCTACGAGCAGTACTTC.

This clonotype was counted only a few times. The chain employs TRBV9 and TRBJ2-5, with 8 positions matching TRBD2. The trim removed 1 base at V and 4 bases at J, leaving 0 bases unmatched. Germline CDR1 reads SGDLS; CDR2 reads YYNGEE. CDR3 length: 13 residues. The DNA of the CDR3 is TGTGCCAGCAGCGTACTAGCGGGAGAGACCCAGTACTTC. This gives the protein CASSVLAGETQYF.

This clonotype was detected ten times or more. The chain is built from TRBV5-1 and TRBJ1-1; TRBD1 matches 11 bases. CDR3 length: 15 residues. The germline CDR1 and CDR2 sequences are SGHRS and YFSETQ. V gave up 4 bases and J gave up 4 bases; unmatched junction bases: 6. The CDR3 coding sequence is TGCGCCAGCAGCACGGGACAGGGGGGACGCACTGAAGCTTTCTTT. It codes for CASSTGQGGRTEAFF.

V is TRBV7-9 and J is TRBJ2-5; unclear D gene. Looked up from germline, CDR1 is SEHNR and CDR2 is FQNEAQ (reference sequence). Trimming took off 1 base at V and 5 bases at J, with 5 bases between the two ends. The CDR3 is 12 residues long. The CDR3 DNA sequence: TGTGCCAGCAGCTTAGAGAAGGAGACCCAGTACTTC. Protein product: CASSLEKETQYF.

This clonotype was seen many times. This chain uses TRBV20-1 with TRBJ1-1; 10 bases match TRBD1. Germline V CDR1 and CDR2: DFQATT, SNEGSKA (reference sequence). V dropped 3 bases and J dropped 4; count of bases not matched to a gene: 2. This CDR3 region has 13 residues. CDR3 in DNA: TGCAGTGCTAGCCGGACAGGGGGCACTGAAGCTTTCTTT. Translation gives CSASRTGGTEAFF.

This clonotype was recorded many times. The junction departs from the called germline gene at one end, perhaps through a read error. The rearrangement joins TRBV28 to TRBJ1-5, with D hard to call. Per the germline V gene, CDR1 is MDHEN and CDR2 is SYDVKM. This CDR3 has 13 residues. CDR3 bases: TGTGCCAGCAGCTTATGGAGCAATCAGCCCCAGCATTTT. It translates to CASSLWSNQPQHF.

The rearrangement joins TRBV20-1 to TRBJ2-3; 8 bases match TRBD1. There are 16 residues in the CDR3. Germline lookup yields CDR1 DFQATT and CDR2 SNEGSKA (reference sequence). V lost 3 bases to trimming and J lost 4 bases; unmatched junction nucleotides: 12. The CDR3 sequence is CSARTGVRGPADTQYF. The CDR3 DNA is TGCAGTGCTAGGACTGGTGTCAGGGGGCCGGCAGATACGCAGTATTTT.

The chain has TRBV20-1 and TRBJ2-5; 9 bases map to TRBD2. The germline gives CDR1 DFQATT, CDR2 SNEGSKA (reference sequence). J lost 6 bases, V lost 4 bases, and 6 bases had no gene match. The CDR3 is 13 residues long. The CDR3 DNA sequence: TGCAGTGCTACAGGACTAGCGTGGAAGACCCAGTACTTC. Encoded protein: CSATGLAWKTQYF.

This clonotype was seen ten or more times. The rearrangement links TRBV6-5 to TRBJ1-2, with a weak D call TRBD1 (5 bases). This CDR3 has 14 residues. Trimming took 2 bases from V and 3 from J, leaving 10 bases between them. Germline V CDR1 and CDR2: MNHEY, SVGAGI. CDR3 nucleotide sequence: TGTGCCAGCAGTTACGTTGGGGCATACTATGGCTACACCTTC. It specifies CASSYVGAYYGYTF.

V usage is TRBV30 and J usage is TRBJ1-5; D not resolved. CDR3 length: 15 residues. With 1 base removed from V and 4 bases from J, the gap between germline ends came to 14 bases. Germline CDR1 is GTSNPN and CDR2 is SVGIG (reference sequence). CDR3: CAWSEDGDLNQPQHF. The CDR3 bases are TGTGCCTGGAGTGAAGATGGGGATCTAAATCAGCCCCAGCATTTT.

The genes are TRBV20-1 and TRBJ2-7, with TRBD1 matching over 8 bases. V lost 5 bases and J lost 6; bases outside the gene matches: 6. This CDR3 spans 12 amino acids. The germline CDR1 and CDR2 sequences are DFQATT and SNEGSKA (reference sequence). The CDR3 sequence: CSAWTGSGEQYF. CDR3 bases: TGCAGTGCTTGGACAGGGTCAGGCGAGCAGTACTTC.

This clonotype has just a few counts. Possible read error: a much larger clone is one base away. Here the CDR3 omits its conserved ending phenylalanine or tryptophan, so a read error is the likely source. The V and J genes are TRBV12-3 or TRBV12-4 and TRBJ1-1, with 8 bases fitting TRBD1. The V and J ends lost 7 bases and 3 bases, in that order; junction bases with no gene match: 7. The CDR3 consists of 14 residues. The CDR3 reads CASNAGGLDTEAFL. CDR3 nucleotides: TGTGCCAGCAATGCAGGGGGCCTGGACACTGAAGCTTTCCTT.

This clonotype was found a few times. The rearrangement links TRBV3-1 to TRBJ2-7; no definite D call. V was shortened by 0 bases and J by 8 bases, with 14 bases between the two germline ends. Germline V gene lookup returns CDR1 LGHDT and CDR2 YNNKEL (reference sequence). The CDR3 is made up of 14 amino acids. The CDR3 sequence: CASSQDDTRFQQYF. The CDR3 nucleotides are TGTGCCAGCAGCCAAGATGACACCCGCTTCCAGCAGTACTTC.

This clonotype was seen only once. V is TRBV28 and J is TRBJ1-1; D not certain. The CDR3 loop spans 12 amino acids. The V end was cut by 7 bases, the J end by 4 bases, with 10 bases between. Germline CDR1 reads MDHEN; CDR2 reads SYDVKM. The CDR3 DNA reads TGTGCCAGCACCCTGGGGAGCACTGAAGCTTTCTTT. Protein: CASTLGSTEAFF.

At least ten counts were recorded for this clonotype. The rearrangement uses TRBV29-1 and TRBJ2-5; 8 nucleotides match TRBD2. Germline V CDR1 and CDR2: SQVTM, ANQGSEA. V shed 0 bases and J 5 bases; nucleotides not matched to a gene: 8. This CDR3 contains 15 residues. As DNA, the CDR3 is TGCAGCGTTGAAGATTCCAGCGGGAGTTTGGAGACCCAGTACTTC. Translated: CSVEDSSGSLETQYF.

Concerning this clonotype: Germline and junction disagree at one end, which may indicate a read error. J is TRBJ2-1 and V is TRBV24-1; 9 positions match TRBD1. The CDR3 length is 16 residues. Germline values: CDR1 KGHDR, CDR2 SFDVKD. The CDR3 sequence is CATSSTDRGAYNGQFF. The DNA for the CDR3 is TGTGCCACCAGCTCCACAGACAGGGGGGCCTACAATGGGCAGTTCTTC.

J is TRBJ1-1 and V is TRBV6-2 or TRBV6-3, with 7 bases matching TRBD1. The CDR3 spans 14 residues. J lost 5 bases, V lost 6 bases, and 9 bases had no gene match. Germline V gives CDR1 MNHEY, CDR2 SVGEGT. This CDR3 reads CASRTGTVGTEAFF. The CDR3 nucleotides are TGTGCCAGCAGAACTGGGACAGTTGGTACTGAAGCTTTCTTT.

This clonotype appeared many times. V and J are TRBV4-3 and TRBJ1-4; D may be TRBD1 (6 bases). The ends were cut back, 1 base at V and 6 bases at J, with 12 bases in the middle. CDR3 length: 15 amino acids. Germline CDR1 reads LGHNA; CDR2 reads YSLEER. The CDR3 loop is CASSQGTGKYEKLFF. The CDR3, as DNA: TGCGCCAGCAGCCAAGGAACAGGGAAGTATGAAAAACTGTTTTTT.

There are a few counts of this clonotype. The CDR3 sequence is CASSLDPTGSYEQYF. The CDR3 nucleotides are TGCGCCAGCAGCTTGGATCCGACAGGGTCCTACGAGCAGTACTTC. This sequence joins TRBV5-1 and TRBJ2-7; 7 nucleotides align to TRBD1. CDR1 and CDR2 (germline): SGHRS, YFSETQ. This CDR3 has 15 amino acids. Trimming at V came to 0 bases and at J to 1 base, leaving 4 bases not matched to a gene.

This clonotype has a handful of counts. The chain employs TRBV6-1 and TRBJ1-5, with a tentative D call TRBD1 (6 bases). This CDR3 spans 14 amino acids. V dropped 6 bases and J dropped 4 bases, with 13 bases sitting between them. Germline V gene lookup returns CDR1 MNHNS and CDR2 SASEGT. CDR3 nucleotide sequence: TGTGCCAGCAGCGCCCGGGACAAAAATCAGCCCCAGCATTTT. It is translated as CASSARDKNQPQHF.

About this clonotype itself: Being one base from a much bigger clone, this may be a read error. This chain links TRBV12-3 or TRBV12-4 with TRBJ1-5; 8 nucleotides agree with TRBD1. With 9 bases clipped from V and 2 bases from J, the junction kept 12 bases outside the gene matches. CDR3 size: 16 residues. As DNA, the CDR3 is TGTGCCAGAAGTAATTCCGGGACAGGAGGCAATCAGCCCCAGCATTTT. Its translation is CARSNSGTGGNQPQHF.

This clonotype was observed a few times. The chain is built from TRBV20-1 and TRBJ2-2; 10 positions match TRBD2. The V gene end was trimmed by 4 bases and the J gene end by 6 bases; junction bases not matched to a gene: 8. The CDR3 consists of 15 residues. Germline CDR1 and CDR2: DFQATT and SNEGSKA (reference sequence). The CDR3 sequence: CSANPTLAGAGELFF. The CDR3 DNA follows: TGCAGTGCTAACCCGACCCTAGCGGGAGCCGGGGAGCTGTTTTTT.